Sequencing of this TCR beta chain was carried out in a study of blood T cell repertoires in COVID-19. Study overall: Sites in the United States, Italy and Spain provided acute and convalescent COVID-19 samples.

In the authors' workflow: Amplification of reference gene primers was used by the study to estimate nucleated cell counts. Only in-frame clones appear in the TCRdb table, and some are missing; sequencing was by immunoSEQ multiplex PCR. The DNA gave D and trimming, while V, J and clone size come from that table. The sample has 55,000 to 75,000 clones, 86% seen once; the top ten hold 3.2%. The V and J ends lost 0 bases and 7 bases respectively, with 13 bases between them. Germline CDR1 is SGDLS and CDR2 is YYNGEE. The length of the CDR3 is 15 residues. This clone was observed once. The chain uses TRBV9 and TRBJ1-4; D gene uncertain. The material sequenced was peripheral blood. The receptor's source is a man aged 50 to 60 with active COVID-19. DNA for the CDR3: TGTGCCAGCAGCGTAGCCGGGGTGGTCGGTGAAAAACTGTTTTTT. It codes for CASSVAGVVGEKLFF.